This TCR beta chain derives from a study of blood T cell repertoires in COVID-19. Turning to the study itself: Collection of acute and convalescent COVID-19 samples took place in the United States, Italy and Spain. Sources were T cells, B-cell-depleted T cells, or PBMCs; the material itself was cDNA or gDNA.

Trimming stripped 4 bases from V and 6 bases from J, with 3 bases between. CDR3 size: 11 residues. Germline V gene sequence: CDR1 MDHEN, CDR2 SYDVKM. Methods used by the authors: By means of reference gene primer amplification, nucleated cell counts were estimated. Clones were read by immunoSEQ multiplex PCR, and TCRdb kept only the in-frame ones, dropping some. V, J and clone size were drawn from that table, and D and trimming were deduced from the DNA. Among just under 90,000 clones listed, roughly 90% were seen once. The V gene is TRBV28, the J gene TRBJ1-4; no clear D. The TCR sequence derives from a woman of 80 years or more with acute or convalescent COVID-19. The specimen was peripheral blood. The CDR3 sequence is CASSSDEKLFF. CDR3 nucleotide sequence: TGTGCCAGCAGTTCGGATGAAAAACTGTTTTTT.